These T cell receptor beta chains were read from a single sample in a study of OX40 agonist ivuxolimab in advanced cancers. Method: immunoSEQ multiplex PCR; TCRdb's copy keeps in-frame clones and lacks some. This sample yields tens of thousands of clones, of which 80% to 90% are seen a single time; 1.5% to 2% belongs to the top ten. The sample here was CD4+ or CD8+ T cells sorted from blood, taken in a trial of the OX40 agonist ivuxolimab. Every receptor here comes from an adult with an advanced solid tumor such as melanoma, head and neck, liver or kidney cancer. The CDR3 runs from the conserved cysteine through the conserved F or W. A D gene is named only where the DNA matches it firmly. Size values are once, few and many counts, or a class for expanded clones, and some rows have none.

J gene | V gene | clone size | D gene | CDR3 protein | CDR3 DNA
TRBJ2-3 | TRBV28 | - | TRBD1 | CASRTGEPDTQYF | TGTGCCAGCCGTACAGGGGAACCAGATACGCAGTATTTT
TRBJ2-2 | TRBV6-5 | - | - | CASSYSTASGELFF | TGTGCCAGCAGTTACTCGACGGCTAGCGGGGAGCTGTTTTTT
TRBJ2-5 | TRBV7-2 | - | - | CASSLRGIRETQYF | TGTGCCAGCAGTCTCCGGGGCATAAGGGAGACCCAGTACTTC
TRBJ2-5 | TRBV27 | - | TRBD2 | CASNFLGTSGRALETQYF | TGTGCCAGCAATTTCCTCGGGACTAGCGGGAGGGCCCTTGAGACCCAGTACTTC
TRBJ2-7 | TRBV18 | - | - | CASSPGTTGLGYEQYF | TGTGCCAGCTCACCAGGGACAACAGGGTTAGGCTACGAGCAGTACTTC
TRBJ2-7 | TRBV25-1 | once | TRBD1 | CASGAGGEQYF | TGTGCCAGCGGGGCAGGGGGCGAGCAGTACTTC
TRBJ2-3 | TRBV28 | - | - | CASRLQLSTDTQYF | TGTGCCAGCAGATTACAGCTAAGCACAGATACGCAGTATTTT
TRBJ1-4 | TRBV4-1 | - | - | CASSQPVGKVATNEKLFF | TGCGCCAGCAGCCAACCGGTCGGGAAGGTAGCAACTAATGAAAAACTGTTTTTT
TRBJ2-7 | TRBV27 | once | TRBD1 | CASSRQGPYEQYF | TGTGCCAGCAGTAGACAGGGGCCCTACGAGCAGTACTTC
TRBJ1-1 | TRBV11-3 | - | - | CASSEGFGDTEAFF | TGTGCCAGCAGCGAAGGGTTCGGGGACACTGAAGCTTTCTTT
TRBJ2-1 | TRBV5-1 | - | TRBD2 | CASSPGGGDEQFF | TGCGCCAGCAGCCCGGGGGGAGGTGATGAGCAGTTCTTC
TRBJ2-5 | TRBV6-6 | once | - | CASSYRGRPGETQYF | TGTGCCAGCAGTTACAGAGGAAGGCCAGGAGAGACCCAGTACTTC
TRBJ2-3 | TRBV10-3 | - | - | CAISFSGGDTDTQYF | TGTGCCATCAGCTTTAGCGGAGGCGACACAGATACGCAGTATTTT
TRBJ2-1 | TRBV7-2 | - | TRBD2 | CASSFLAGDNEQFF | TGTGCCAGCAGCTTTTTAGCGGGAGACAATGAGCAGTTCTTC
TRBJ1-1 | TRBV7-3 | - | - | CASSLRVQERTEAFF | TGTGCCAGCAGCTTAAGGGTACAGGAAAGGACTGAAGCTTTCTTT
TRBJ1-2 | TRBV9 | - | - | CASSGIINYGYTF | TGTGCCAGCAGCGGGATCATAAACTATGGCTACACCTTC
TRBJ1-2 | TRBV5-6 | - | - | CASSYRTLANYGYTF | TGTGCCAGCAGCTACCGGACATTAGCTAACTATGGCTACACCTTC
TRBJ2-5 | TRBV5-5 | - | - | CASSLTPAGAYQETQYF | TGTGCCAGCAGCTTGACCCCCGCAGGGGCGTACCAAGAGACCCAGTACTTC
TRBJ1-3 | TRBV2 | - | - | CASMMADGNTIYF | TGTGCCAGCATGATGGCTGACGGAAACACCATATATTTT
TRBJ1-2 | TRBV5-1 | - | - | CASSLGGDGYTF | TGCGCCAGCAGCTTGGGAGGGGATGGCTACACCTTC
TRBJ2-1 | TRBV7-2 | few | TRBD1 | CASSLAGQGYNEQFF | TGTGCCAGCAGCTTGGCGGGACAGGGCTACAATGAGCAGTTCTTC
TRBJ1-2 | TRBV5-6 | few | TRBD1 | CASSLRQGEGYTF | TGTGCCAGCAGCTTGCGACAGGGGGAGGGCTACACCTTC
TRBJ2-7 | TRBV6-5 | - | - | CASSQGIHSYEQYF | TGTGCCAGCAGTCAGGGGATTCACTCCTACGAGCAGTACTTC
TRBJ2-6 | TRBV27 | medium-sized | - | CASRGSGANVLTF | TGTGCCAGCAGGGGCTCTGGGGCCAACGTCCTGACTTTC
TRBJ2-5 | TRBV14 | - | - | CASSQGGLQETQYF | TGTGCCAGCAGCCAAGGGGGACTCCAAGAGACCCAGTACTTC
TRBJ1-5 | TRBV5-6 | - | - | CASSIGDQPQHF | TGTGCCAGCAGCATAGGTGATCAGCCCCAGCATTTT
TRBJ1-5 | TRBV19 | - | - | CASMGGVGNQPQHF | TGTGCCAGTATGGGGGGAGTCGGCAATCAGCCCCAGCATTTT
TRBJ2-2 | TRBV18 | - | - | CASSLENTGELFF | TGTGCCAGCTCACTCGAAAACACCGGGGAGCTGTTTTTT
TRBJ2-2 | TRBV19 | - | TRBD2 | CASSREGGTGELFF | TGTGCCAGCAGTAGGGAGGGTGGCACCGGGGAGCTGTTTTTT
TRBJ2-7 | TRBV6-6 | - | - | CASSLSNIYEQYF | TGTGCCAGCAGTTTATCCAACATCTACGAGCAGTACTTC
TRBJ2-7 | TRBV9 | once | - | CASSVGSVSYEQYF | TGTGCCAGCAGCGTAGGGTCTGTCTCCTACGAGCAGTACTTC
TRBJ2-7 | TRBV7-2 | few | - | CASSFSGAGSYEQYF | TGTGCCAGCAGCTTTTCAGGGGCTGGGTCCTACGAGCAGTACTTC
TRBJ2-1 | TRBV27 | few | - | CASCRDLVEGGNEQFF | TGTGCCAGCTGCCGAGATTTGGTAGAGGGGGGCAATGAGCAGTTCTTC
TRBJ2-7 | TRBV7-2 | - | TRBD2 | CASSLAGTSGYEQYF | TGTGCCAGCAGCTTAGCCGGGACTAGCGGCTACGAGCAGTACTTC
TRBJ1-6 | TRBV6-1 | - | - | CASIRSQAQNSPLHF | TGTGCCAGCATAAGGTCCCAGGCACAAAATTCACCCCTCCACTTT
TRBJ1-4 | TRBV19 | - | - | CASRERGGEEKLFF | TGTGCCAGCCGTGAAAGGGGTGGGGAAGAAAAACTGTTTTTT
TRBJ2-3 | TRBV28 | - | - | CASSLTGRDTQYF | TGTGCCAGCAGTTTAACAGGGAGAGATACGCAGTATTTT
TRBJ2-1 | TRBV7-2 | - | TRBD1 | CASSLGGGQGKYEQFF | TGTGCCAGCAGCTTAGGGGGCGGACAGGGGAAATATGAGCAGTTCTTC
TRBJ2-7 | TRBV27 | - | TRBD1 | CASSLTGGAWGYEQYF | TGTGCCAGCAGCCTGACAGGGGGCGCGTGGGGCTACGAGCAGTACTTC
TRBJ2-7 | TRBV27 | - | - | CATRKPNRGGNEQYF | TGTGCCACCAGAAAACCAAACAGGGGAGGTAACGAGCAGTACTTC
TRBJ1-1 | TRBV5-6 | - | - | CASSLASEAFF | TGTGCCAGCAGCTTGGCTAGTGAAGCTTTCTTT
TRBJ2-3 | TRBV5-4 | - | TRBD2 | CASSLDLAGGRNTQYF | TGTGCCAGCAGCTTGGACCTAGCGGGGGGGAGGAATACGCAGTATTTT
TRBJ2-3 | TRBV7-2 | - | - | CASSLARDADTQYF | TGTGCCAGCAGCTTAGCGCGGGACGCAGATACGCAGTATTTT
TRBJ2-7 | TRBV29-1 | once | - | CSVGRQYSSNEQYF | TGCAGCGTCGGAAGACAGTACTCCTCCAACGAGCAGTACTTC
TRBJ2-1 | TRBV10-3 | - | TRBD1 | CAITRDSTYNEQFF | TGTGCCATCACCCGGGACAGTACCTACAATGAGCAGTTCTTC
TRBJ2-1 | TRBV27 | - | TRBD2 | CASSSLAGGTNEQFF | TGTGCCAGCAGTTCCCTAGCGGGAGGGACTAATGAGCAGTTCTTC
TRBJ2-5 | TRBV7-2 | - | - | CASSEQDGGWETQYF | TGTGCCAGCAGCGAACAGGACGGAGGGTGGGAGACCCAGTACTTC
TRBJ2-3 | TRBV19 | - | TRBD1 | CASGQGYTDTQYF | TGTGCCAGCGGACAGGGGTACACAGATACGCAGTATTTT
TRBJ1-3 | TRBV4-2 | - | - | CASTEVDRGNTIYF | TGTGCCAGCACCGAGGTTGACAGGGGAAACACCATATATTTT
TRBJ2-7 | TRBV7-9 | - | - | CASSPGVEQYF | TGTGCCAGCAGCCCTGGCGTTGAGCAGTACTTC
TRBJ1-1 | TRBV5-4 | - | TRBD1 | CASRQRQGLGTEAFF | TGTGCCAGCAGGCAACGACAGGGGTTGGGGACTGAAGCTTTCTTT
TRBJ2-1 | TRBV7-7 | - | - | CASPSGPLSSYNEQFF | TGTGCTAGCCCCTCGGGACCGCTGAGCTCCTACAATGAGCAGTTCTTC
TRBJ1-2 | TRBV4-3 | few | - | CASSQEKISNYGYTF | TGCGCCAGCAGCCAAGAGAAGATCTCTAACTATGGCTACACCTTC
TRBJ2-5 | TRBV9 | - | TRBD2 | CASSVELAGKETQYF | TGTGCCAGCAGCGTAGAACTAGCGGGCAAAGAGACCCAGTACTTC
TRBJ2-1 | TRBV9 | - | - | CASSSRGLTYNEQFF | TGTGCCAGCAGCTCCAGGGGACTTACCTACAATGAGCAGTTCTTC